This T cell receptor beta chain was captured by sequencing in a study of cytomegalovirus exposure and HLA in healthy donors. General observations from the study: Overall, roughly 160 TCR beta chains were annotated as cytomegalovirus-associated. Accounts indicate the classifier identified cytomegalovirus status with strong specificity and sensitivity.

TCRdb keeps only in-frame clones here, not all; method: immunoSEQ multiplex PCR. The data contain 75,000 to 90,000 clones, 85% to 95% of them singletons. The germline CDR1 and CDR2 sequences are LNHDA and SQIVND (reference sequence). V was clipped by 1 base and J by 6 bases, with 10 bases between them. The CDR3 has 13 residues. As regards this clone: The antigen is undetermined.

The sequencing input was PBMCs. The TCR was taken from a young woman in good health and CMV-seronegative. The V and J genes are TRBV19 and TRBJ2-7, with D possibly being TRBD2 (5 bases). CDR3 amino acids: CASSIGVAGEQYF. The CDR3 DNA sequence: TGTGCCAGTAGTATAGGGGTTGCGGGCGAGCAGTACTTC.